The sequence of this T cell receptor beta chain was determined in a study of blood T cell repertoires in COVID-19. Grouping used clinical history reported by participants in a survey and questionnaire. The repertoire was sequenced with immunoSEQ multiplex PCR; TCRdb's copy has only in-frame clones and lacks some. The table shows 380,000 or so clones, with over 75% occurring only once. The V end was cut by 5 bases, the J end by 4 bases, with 12 bases between. Germline lookup yields CDR1 KGHSH and CDR2 LQKENI. This CDR3 spans 14 amino acids. Sequenced input: PBMCs or T cells enriched from blood (not recorded which). The sequence came from a woman aged 25-40 years with acute COVID-19. The genes are TRBV18 and TRBJ1-5; maybe TRBD1 (5 bases). In DNA form, the CDR3 reads TGTGCCAGCTCAGCAGACAGCGATAATCAGCCCCAGCATTTT. It encodes CASSADSDNQPQHF. The whole variable domain, filled in from reference TRBV18 and TRBJ1-5, reads NAGVMQNPRHLVRRRGQEARLRCSPMKGHSHVYWYRQLPEEGLKFMVYLQKENIIDESGMPKERFSAEFPKEGPSILRIQQVVRGDSAAYFCASSADSDNQPQHFGDGTRLSIL.